These T cell receptor beta chains were read from a single sample in a study of Ad26.COV2.S vaccination and SARS-CoV-2 variants. The method was immunoSEQ multiplex PCR; TCRdb's version includes in-frame clones alone and lacks a portion of them. The repertoire consists of roughly 400,000 clones, with less than 95% occurring once and the leading ten covering less than 4.5%. The specimen comprised peripheral blood, sampled in a trial of Ad26.COV2.S vaccine versus placebo. These receptors were obtained from a person aged 18-65 years who received the Ad26.COV2.S COVID-19 vaccine or a placebo. Both conserved end residues are trimmed from each CDR3.

v_call: TRBV7-2; j_call: TRBJ2-1; cdr3_aa: ASSSSRQGLEQF
v_call: TRBV15; j_call: TRBJ1-1; cdr3_aa: ATRGNTEAF
v_call: TRBV5-1; j_call: TRBJ2-2; cdr3_aa: ASSLDTNTGELF
v_call: TRBV19; j_call: TRBJ2-1; cdr3_aa: ATRSLAGRSYNEQF
v_call: TRBV5-1; j_call: TRBJ1-6; cdr3_aa: ASSLDGTGGSSPLH
v_call: TRBV7-9; j_call: TRBJ2-7; cdr3_aa: ASSLVGFYEQY
v_call: TRBV4-2; j_call: TRBJ2-2; cdr3_aa: ASSQVGTRGRGTGELF
v_call: TRBV7-9; j_call: TRBJ2-7; cdr3_aa: ASSSRVPYEQY
v_call: TRBV5-1; j_call: TRBJ2-3; cdr3_aa: ASSLEDTQY
v_call: TRBV4-1; j_call: TRBJ1-5; cdr3_aa: ASSQGGGQYSNQPQH
v_call: TRBV3-1/TRBV3-2; j_call: TRBJ1-6; cdr3_aa: ASSQYREGSPLH
v_call: TRBV6-2/TRBV6-3; j_call: TRBJ1-5; cdr3_aa: ASSREYSSNQPQH
v_call: TRBV21-1; j_call: TRBJ2-7; cdr3_aa: ASRTGKVEQY
v_call: TRBV6-2/TRBV6-3; j_call: TRBJ1-1; cdr3_aa: ASSYSAGLLNTEAF
v_call: TRBV5-6; j_call: TRBJ2-1; cdr3_aa: ASSVGGRNEQF
v_call: TRBV28; j_call: TRBJ2-1; cdr3_aa: ASSILTSGGNEQF
v_call: TRBV7-2; j_call: TRBJ2-7; cdr3_aa: ASSPIEWTGFSYEQY
v_call: TRBV7-3; j_call: TRBJ2-1; cdr3_aa: ASSLVGGAPYNEQF
v_call: TRBV19; j_call: TRBJ2-1; cdr3_aa: ASSPGGREFYNEQF
v_call: TRBV2; j_call: TRBJ1-1; cdr3_aa: ASSGESDTEAF
v_call: TRBV2; j_call: TRBJ1-2; cdr3_aa: ASSEGQNYGYT
v_call: TRBV6-5; j_call: TRBJ1-6; cdr3_aa: ASSYSLQGIGSPLH
v_call: TRBV9; j_call: TRBJ1-6; cdr3_aa: ASSAVGSRSYNSPLH
v_call: TRBV7-2; j_call: TRBJ2-7; cdr3_aa: ASSSLAVTKLY
v_call: TRBV24-1; j_call: TRBJ2-5; cdr3_aa: ATSDTRTRPGTQY
v_call: TRBV10-3; j_call: TRBJ2-2; cdr3_aa: AISEARPDSAGELF
v_call: TRBV27; j_call: TRBJ2-4; cdr3_aa: ASSATGQGLAKNIQY
v_call: TRBV7-9; j_call: TRBJ2-3; cdr3_aa: ASSSRQTDTQY
v_call: TRBV20-1; j_call: TRBJ2-7; cdr3_aa: SASQDIAYEQY
v_call: TRBV29-1; j_call: TRBJ2-5; cdr3_aa: SVVYQQTQY
v_call: TRBV19; j_call: TRBJ1-5; cdr3_aa: ASSIGSDRRGNQPQH
v_call: TRBV27; j_call: TRBJ2-3; cdr3_aa: ASSASSKDTQY
v_call: TRBV20-1; j_call: TRBJ2-6; cdr3_aa: SASMTSGANVLT
v_call: TRBV14; j_call: TRBJ2-1; cdr3_aa: ASSRTSGKFYNEQF
v_call: TRBV11-2; j_call: TRBJ2-7; cdr3_aa: ASSSLAGRGGEQY
v_call: TRBV19; j_call: TRBJ2-6; cdr3_aa: ASSLGIGANVLT
v_call: TRBV6-2/TRBV6-3; j_call: TRBJ2-5; cdr3_aa: ASSYGLFQETQY
v_call: TRBV7-6; j_call: TRBJ2-1; cdr3_aa: ASSLQLAGVGEQF
v_call: TRBV6-2/TRBV6-3; j_call: TRBJ1-1; cdr3_aa: ASSYVTGVWVTEAF
v_call: TRBV28; j_call: TRBJ2-7; cdr3_aa: ACHRRGILGEQY